This T cell receptor (beta chain) was recorded in a study of blood T cell repertoires in COVID-19. Study summary: Spain, Italy and the United States supplied samples that represented acute and convalescent COVID-19. The analysed material was cDNA or gDNA that came from T cells, B-cell-depleted T cells, or PBMCs.

Under the authors' procedure: Quantification of nucleated cells was approximated via reference gene primer amplification. Clones were sequenced by immunoSEQ multiplex PCR, and TCRdb holds only the in-frame ones, with some missing. The V and J calls and clone size come from that table; D and trimming were worked out from the DNA. The sample records a few hundred thousand clones, about 82% being singletons. Germline values: CDR1 KGHSH, CDR2 LQKENI. The V end lost 8 bases, the J end lost 1 base, and 17 bases lay between the germline ends. The CDR3 covers 15 residues. The chain employs TRBV18 and TRBJ1-1; TRBD1 might be the D (6 bases). The receptor was derived from a woman aged 45-60 years with active or convalescent COVID-19. The material sequenced was peripheral blood. CDR3: CASKISGTTNTEAFF. DNA of the CDR3: TGTGCCAGCAAAATTTCCGGGACAACGAACACTGAAGCTTTCTTT.